A selection of T cell receptor beta chains follows, all from one sample in a study of blood T cell repertoires in COVID-19. The assay was immunoSEQ multiplex PCR, and TCRdb's table has in-frame clones only and misses some. The table lists about 170,000 clones, 79% of them singletons. The sample consisted of PBMCs or T cells enriched from blood (not recorded which). All receptors come from a woman in her 70s in a cohort exposed to, infected with or recovered from COVID-19 (not recorded which). The CDR3 runs from the conserved cysteine through the conserved F or W. D genes are given only for firm matches. The size entry is marked missing in some rows and otherwise reads once, few, many or a size class.

D gene	V gene	clone size	J gene	CDR3 protein	CDR3 DNA
TRBD2	TRBV18	once	TRBJ2-1	CASSPITGGYNEQFF	TGTGCCAGCTCACCGATAACGGGAGGGTACAATGAGCAGTTCTTC
TRBD1	TRBV5-1	.	TRBJ2-5	CASSLGTGQQETQYF	TGCGCCAGCAGCTTGGGGACGGGACAGCAAGAGACCCAGTACTTC
TRBD1	TRBV19	once	TRBJ1-5	CASSTHGTANSNQPQHF	TGTGCCAGTAGCACCCACGGGACAGCTAATAGCAATCAGCCCCAGCATTTT
.	TRBV27	.	TRBJ1-2	CASSFTGKVGYTF	TGTGCCAGCAGTTTTACAGGGAAGGTTGGCTACACCTTC
.	TRBV30	.	TRBJ1-3	CAWSGPQGTGNTIYF	TGTGCCTGGAGTGGCCCTCAGGGAACTGGAAACACCATATATTTT
.	TRBV11-2	.	TRBJ2-4	CASSLHEGTKNIQYF	TGTGCCAGCAGCTTACATGAGGGAACAAAAAACATTCAGTACTTC
TRBD1	TRBV18	.	TRBJ2-7	CASSPRDRGAEQYF	TGTGCCAGCTCACCCCGGGACAGGGGTGCCGAGCAGTACTTC
.	TRBV21-1	.	TRBJ2-3	CASSRTGANTQYF	TGTGCCAGCAGCAGGACAGGGGCCAATACGCAGTATTTT
.	TRBV27	few	TRBJ1-3	CASRRSSGNTIYF	TGTGCCAGCCGCAGGTCCTCTGGAAACACCATATATTTT
TRBD2	TRBV2	.	TRBJ2-7	CASRTGLAFHEQYF	TGTGCCAGCCGCACGGGACTAGCTTTCCACGAGCAGTACTTC
.	TRBV21-1	.	TRBJ2-7	CASSDGADTYEQYF	TGTGCCAGCAGCGATGGGGCGGATACCTACGAGCAGTACTTC
.	TRBV2	.	TRBJ2-3	CASKLWGVTDTQYF	TGTGCCAGCAAGTTGTGGGGGGTGACAGATACGCAGTATTTT
TRBD2	TRBV19	.	TRBJ2-3	CASRRTSGSRTDTQYF	TGTGCCAGTAGAAGGACTAGCGGGAGTCGTACAGATACGCAGTATTTT
TRBD2	TRBV3-1/TRBV3-2	.	TRBJ2-5	CASSPGTRRETQYF	TGTGCCAGCAGCCCCGGGACTAGACGGGAGACCCAGTACTTC
TRBD1	TRBV6-5	.	TRBJ2-7	CASSHRQGYEQYF	TGTGCCAGCAGTCACAGACAGGGGTACGAGCAGTACTTC
.	TRBV2	.	TRBJ2-5	CASRLHLETQYF	TGTGCCAGCCGGTTGCACTTGGAGACCCAGTACTTC
.	TRBV28	.	TRBJ2-7	CASIPLGTEPGGDYEQYF	TGTGCCAGCATCCCATTGGGAACCGAGCCCGGCGGGGATTACGAGCAGTACTTC
.	TRBV27	.	TRBJ2-1	CASSFSGPYNEQFF	TGTGCCAGCAGTTTTAGCGGCCCCTACAATGAGCAGTTCTTC
.	TRBV5-6	.	TRBJ2-3	CASSWSGTDTQYF	TGTGCCAGCAGCTGGAGTGGCACAGATACGCAGTATTTT
.	TRBV7-6	.	TRBJ2-7	CASSLQGGTGEQYF	TGTGCCAGCAGCTTACAGGGTGGCACGGGCGAGCAGTACTTC
TRBD2	TRBV24-1	.	TRBJ2-1	CATSESLAGGLDEQFF	TGTGCCACCAGTGAGAGTCTAGCGGGAGGGCTAGATGAGCAGTTCTTC
.	TRBV23-1	.	TRBJ2-7	CALWDKSYEQYF	TGCGCCCTATGGGACAAATCCTACGAGCAGTACTTC
TRBD2	TRBV19	.	TRBJ2-7	CASSRLAGGSYEQYF	TGTGCCAGTAGCAGGCTAGCGGGAGGAAGTTACGAGCAGTACTTC
.	TRBV28	.	TRBJ2-1	CASSNPIAASYNEQFF	TGTGCCAGCAGTAACCCAATAGCGGCCTCCTACAATGAGCAGTTCTTC
TRBD1	TRBV18	.	TRBJ1-5	CASSQLPGQSNQPQHF	TGTGCCAGCTCACAACTGCCGGGACAGAGCAATCAGCCCCAGCATTTT